These 10 T cell receptor beta chains were all obtained from the same sample, sequenced in a study. MiXCR, applied by TCRdb to the 5' RACE reads, yields one record per CDR3 protein. The data hold some 64,000 distinct CDR3 sequences, with around a fifth observed a single time. Input material: memory CD4+ T cells sorted from a lymph node. Subset: memory CD4+ T cells, CD4+CD45RO+CD25-. All receptors derive from a female donor with breast cancer.

Many counts were recorded for this clonotype. This sequence joins TRBV7-2 and TRBJ1-1; the D gene is possibly TRBD1 (5 bases). V was shortened by 3 bases and J by 6 bases, with 20 bases between the two germline ends. The germline V gene has CDR1 SGHTA and CDR2 FQGNSA. CDR3 size: 16 residues. DNA for the CDR3: TGTGCCAGCAGCTTTTATATGGGGGGGGGAAACCCTGAAGCTTTCTTT. Its translation: CASSFYMGGGNPEAFF.

This clonotype came up many times. V usage is TRBV20-1 and J usage is TRBJ2-6, with D possibly matching TRBD2 (6 bases). Germline values: CDR1 DFQATT, CDR2 SNEGSKA (reference sequence). The length of the CDR3 is 16 residues. V shed 6 bases and J shed 0 bases, with 15 bases lying between them. Here the CDR3 reads CSAPKAGNSGANVLTF. CDR3 in DNA: TGCAGTGCCCCTAAGGCGGGAAACTCTGGGGCCAACGTCCTGACTTTC.

This chain uses TRBV11-2 with TRBJ1-1, with D tentatively TRBD1 (5 bases). This CDR3 is built from 14 residues. Germline V gives CDR1 SGHAT, CDR2 FQNNGV. The V end was cut by 2 bases, the J end by 3 bases, with 10 bases between. In nucleotides, the CDR3 is TGTGCCAGCAGCTTACAGGGAAAGGACACTGAAGCTTTCTTT. It is translated as CASSLQGKDTEAFF.

This chain links TRBV5-1 with TRBJ2-6; 7 positions match TRBD1. Trimming cost V 4 bases and J 1 base; bases outside gene matches: 11. This CDR3 has 18 amino acids. Germline lookup yields CDR1 SGHRS and CDR2 YFSETQ. As DNA, the CDR3 is TGCGCCAGCAGCCTTCAATGGACAGGACGATCTGGGGCCAACGTCCTGACTTTC. Translation: CASSLQWTGRSGANVLTF. Combining the CDR3 with reference TRBV5-1 and TRBJ2-6 gives the whole variable domain KAGVTQTPRYLIKTRGQQVTLSCSPISGHRSVSWYQQTPGQGLQFLFEYFSETQRNKGNFPGRFSGRQFSNSRSEMNVSTLELGDSALYLCASSLQWTGRSGANVLTFGAGSRLTVL.

This clonotype was seen at least ten times. CDR3 sequence: CSARDTTGHDTEAFF. The CDR3 nucleotides read TGCAGTGCTAGAGATACGACAGGGCACGACACTGAAGCTTTCTTT. V is TRBV20-1 and J is TRBJ1-1; 7 bases are shared with TRBD1. The trim removed 0 bases at V and 3 bases at J, leaving 7 bases unmatched. Germline V gene lookup returns CDR1 DFQATT and CDR2 SNEGSKA (reference sequence). The CDR3 runs to 15 residues.

This clonotype showed up just a few times. The V gene is TRBV20-1, the J gene TRBJ2-7, with D possibly called TRBD1 or TRBD2 (7 bases each). This CDR3 is built from 14 residues. The V and J ends lost 5 bases and 4 bases respectively, with 18 bases between them. Germline V gives CDR1 DFQATT, CDR2 SNEGSKA (reference sequence). CDR3 coding DNA: TGCAGTGCTGGGGAGGGGACAGAGATTTACGAGCAGTACTTC. This sequence encodes CSAGEGTEIYEQYF.

This clonotype was found a few times. The chain uses TRBV7-9 and TRBJ1-2; D is undetermined. CDR3 length: 13 residues. Germline CDR1 and CDR2: SEHNR and FQNEAQ (reference sequence). V was trimmed by 5 bases and J by 5 bases, leaving 12 bases between them. CDR3 sequence reads: CASSHEVGYGYTF. The CDR3 region has the DNA TGTGCCAGCAGCCACGAGGTTGGGTATGGCTACACCTTC.

V usage is TRBV7-2 and J usage is TRBJ2-1; TRBD2 might be the D (6 bases). Judging by the DNA end, TRBJ2-7 fits better; the J call may be wrong. CDR1 and CDR2 from the germline V gene are SGHTA and FQGNSA. This CDR3 has 17 residues. This CDR3 reads CASSSSRRAGRDNEQYF. The CDR3 bases are TGTGCCAGCAGCTCCTCACGACGCGCGGGGCGCGACAATGAGCAGTACTTC.

In regard to this clonotype: The germline gene is not matched at one end of the junction; a read error may be the cause. The chain is built from TRBV30 and TRBJ2-2; D unresolved. There are 13 residues in the CDR3. Germline V gene lookup returns CDR1 GTSNPN and CDR2 SVGIG (reference sequence). CDR3 loop: CAWTRQNTEELFF. The CDR3, as DNA: TGTGCCTGGACCCGCCAGAACACCGAGGAGCTGTTTTTT.

This clonotype was seen repeatedly, ten times or more. The V and J genes are TRBV7-2 and TRBJ2-1; 10 bases fit TRBD2. With 1 base clipped from V and 3 bases from J, the junction kept 3 bases outside the gene matches. From germline, CDR1 is SGHTA and CDR2 FQGNSA. CDR3 length: 16 residues. The CDR3 sequence: CASSLVGTSDYNEQFF. In DNA form, the CDR3 reads TGTGCCAGCAGCTTAGTGGGGACTAGCGACTACAATGAGCAGTTCTTC.